The 11 T cell receptor beta chains listed next were all sequenced from one sample in a study of shared clonotypes between healthy human individuals. TCRdb's copy holds only in-frame clones and misses some; the assay was immunoSEQ multiplex PCR. The table has roughly 2 million clones, around 95% seen once. The sequenced sample was naive CD4+ T cells sorted from blood. Subset of the sample: CD45RA+ positively selected. These receptors were taken from a man between 18 and 35 years old in good health.

V and J are TRBV7-8 and TRBJ1-6; the match to TRBD1 covers 10 bases. CDR3 size: 15 residues. Trimming cost V 6 bases and J 7 bases; bases outside gene matches: 6. Looked up from germline, CDR1 is SGHVS and CDR2 is FQNEAQ. The CDR3 sequence: CASRPPGQGNSPLHF. DNA for the CDR3: TGTGCCAGCAGACCTCCGGGACAGGGGAATTCACCCCTCCACTTT.

The V call is TRBV14, the J call TRBJ2-3; D perhaps matches TRBD2 (5 bases). The V gene lost 6 bases and the J gene lost 0 bases, with 13 bases spanning the gap. This CDR3 has 15 amino acids. Per the germline V gene, CDR1 is SGHDN and CDR2 is FVKESK. Here the CDR3 reads CASRPLVSSTDTQYF. DNA for the CDR3: TGTGCCAGCAGACCACTAGTGTCAAGCACAGATACGCAGTATTTT. The whole variable domain, filled in from reference TRBV14 and TRBJ2-3, reads EAGVTQFPSHSVIEKGQTVTLRCDPISGHDNLYWYRRVMGKEIKFLLHFVKESKQDESGMPNNRFLAERTGGTYSTLKVQPAELEDSGVYFCASRPLVSSTDTQYFGPGTRLTVL.

V and J are TRBV19 and TRBJ1-5, with D possibly TRBD1 on 5 matching bases. Trimming cost V 7 bases and J 0 bases, with 10 bases left between them. The CDR3 consists of 14 residues. Germline CDR1 is LNHDA and CDR2 is SQIVND (reference sequence). Written as DNA, the CDR3 is TGTGCCAGTACCGACAGAGATAGCAATCAGCCCCAGCATTTT. Its translation: CASTDRDSNQPQHF.

The sample holds one count of this clone. The rearrangement links TRBV5-4 to TRBJ1-4; a weak D match, TRBD1 (6 bases). CDR3 length equals 15 residues. CDR1 is SGHNT and CDR2 is YYREEE in the germline V gene (reference sequence). V was shortened by 0 bases and J by 3 bases, with 9 bases between the two germline ends. The CDR3 DNA reads TGTGCCAGCAGCTTGGGGACAGAAGCTAATGAAAAACTGTTTTTT. This translates into CASSLGTEANEKLFF.

The J gene is TRBJ2-3, the V gene TRBV25-1; D is ambiguous. Germline loops: CDR1 MGHDK, CDR2 SYGVNS. CDR3 size: 13 residues. Trimming stripped 7 bases from V and 6 bases from J, with 14 bases between. As DNA, the CDR3 is TGTGCCAGCACTAAGGCGGCCACGGATACGCAGTATTTT. Its translation is CASTKAATDTQYF.

The V call is TRBV28, the J call TRBJ1-3; D is perhaps TRBD1 (5 bases). Germline assignment: CDR1 MDHEN and CDR2 SYDVKM. The CDR3 extends over 14 amino acids. Trimming removed 7 bases from V and 4 bases from J, with 14 bases in between. In nucleotides, the CDR3 is TGTGCCAGCACCCCATATGGGGACGGAAACACCATATATTTT. Translated, it gives CASTPYGDGNTIYF.

The chain employs TRBV7-3 and TRBJ2-3, with 10 bases lining up with TRBD1. This CDR3 spans 16 amino acids. CDR1 is SGHTA and CDR2 is FQGTGA in the germline V gene. The ends lost 2 bases at V and 3 bases at J; junction bases unmatched: 5. The CDR3 loop reads CASSLGDRGGTDTQYF. CDR3 coding DNA: TGTGCCAGCAGCTTAGGGGACAGGGGAGGGACAGATACGCAGTATTTT.

Notes on this clone: This specimen includes other DNA sequences encoding the same CDR3. The chain has TRBV18 and TRBJ2-3, with unresolved D. Trimming left V 3 bases short and J 3 bases short, with 7 bases between. CDR1 and CDR2 from the germline V gene are KGHSH and LQKENI. The CDR3 spans 13 residues. CDR3 residues: CASSPAGTDTQYF. The CDR3 DNA is TGTGCCAGCTCACCGGCTGGAACAGATACGCAGTATTTT.

Points on this clone: The sample carries other DNA sequences with the same CDR3. The chain combines TRBV30 with TRBJ1-5; D ambiguous. In germline, CDR1 is GTSNPN, CDR2 SVGIG (reference sequence). The CDR3 runs 13 residues. Trimming shortened V by 1 base and J by 4 bases, and 8 bases separated the two germline ends. CDR3 DNA: TGTGCCTGGAGTGGAAAGTTAAATCAGCCCCAGCATTTT. Amino acids: CAWSGKLNQPQHF.

The rearrangement links TRBV6-1 to TRBJ2-7; TRBD2 matches at 11 bases. This CDR3 is built from 15 residues. The V and J ends lost 8 bases and 5 bases, in that order; junction bases with no gene match: 11. Germline CDR1 MNHNS, CDR2 SASEGT. DNA for the CDR3: TGTGCCAGCTGCGGTCTAGCGGGGGGCGGGGACGAGCAGTACTTC. Translated, it gives CASCGLAGGGDEQYF.

The chain employs TRBV15 and TRBJ1-5; the D gene is possibly TRBD1 (6 bases). V was shortened by 5 bases and J by 1 base, with 12 bases between the two germline ends. The CDR3 covers 15 residues. Germline CDR1 is LNHNV and CDR2 is YYDKDF (reference sequence). The CDR3, as DNA: TGTGCCACCAGCCCCAGGACAGAGAGCAATCAGCCCCAGCATTTT. It translates to CATSPRTESNQPQHF.